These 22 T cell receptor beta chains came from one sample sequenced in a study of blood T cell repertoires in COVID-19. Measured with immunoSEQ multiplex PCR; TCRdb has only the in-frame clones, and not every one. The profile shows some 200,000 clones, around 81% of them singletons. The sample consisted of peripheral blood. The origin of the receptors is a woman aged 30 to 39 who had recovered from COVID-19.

CDR3 protein: CASSPDRGEQFF. In DNA form, the CDR3 reads TGTGCCAGCAGCCCCGACAGGGGCGAGCAGTTCTTC. The chain joins TRBV2 to TRBJ2-1; 8 bases are a match to TRBD1. The CDR3 is 12 residues long. V was clipped by 6 bases and J by 10 bases; unmatched bases: 5. Germline CDR1 and CDR2: SNHLY and FYNNEI.

DNA for the CDR3: TGTGCCAGCTCACTCGGACAGGAAACGAATGAGCAGTTCTTC. Protein sequence: CASSLGQETNEQFF. The chain links TRBV18 to TRBJ2-1; 7 bases agree with TRBD1. The CDR3 has 14 residues. The V and J ends lost 4 bases and 7 bases, in that order; junction bases with no gene match: 7. Germline CDR1 is KGHSH and CDR2 is LQKENI. Based on the CDR3 plus reference TRBV18 and TRBJ2-1, the full variable domain is NAGVMQNPRHLVRRRGQEARLRCSPMKGHSHVYWYRQLPEEGLKFMVYLQKENIIDESGMPKERFSAEFPKEGPSILRIQQVVRGDSAAYFCASSLGQETNEQFFGPGTRLTVL.

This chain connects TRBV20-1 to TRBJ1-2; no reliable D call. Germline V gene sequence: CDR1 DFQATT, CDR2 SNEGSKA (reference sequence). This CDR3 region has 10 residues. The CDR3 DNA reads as TGCAAGGTCGGGTCGGATGGCTACACCTTC. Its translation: CKVGSDGYTF.

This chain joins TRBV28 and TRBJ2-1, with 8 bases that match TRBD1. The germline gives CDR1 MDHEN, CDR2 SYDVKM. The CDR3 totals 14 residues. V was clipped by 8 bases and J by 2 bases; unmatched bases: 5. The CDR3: CASQGADAYNEQFF. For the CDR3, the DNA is TGTGCCAGCCAGGGGGCAGATGCCTACAATGAGCAGTTCTTC.

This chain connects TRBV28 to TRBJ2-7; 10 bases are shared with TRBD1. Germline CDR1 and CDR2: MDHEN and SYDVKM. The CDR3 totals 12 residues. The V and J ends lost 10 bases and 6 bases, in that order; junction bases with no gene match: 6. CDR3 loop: CATGTGEGEQYF. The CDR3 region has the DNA TGTGCCACAGGGACAGGGGAAGGCGAGCAGTACTTC.

CDR3 nucleotides: TGCGCCAGCAGCTTGGGGCCGGGTACCTACGAGCAGTACTTC. Its protein product is CASSLGPGTYEQYF. The V and J genes are TRBV5-1 and TRBJ2-7; no definite D call. This CDR3 is built from 14 residues. V was trimmed by 0 bases and J by 2 bases, leaving 9 bases between them. Germline V gene sequence: CDR1 SGHRS, CDR2 YFSETQ.

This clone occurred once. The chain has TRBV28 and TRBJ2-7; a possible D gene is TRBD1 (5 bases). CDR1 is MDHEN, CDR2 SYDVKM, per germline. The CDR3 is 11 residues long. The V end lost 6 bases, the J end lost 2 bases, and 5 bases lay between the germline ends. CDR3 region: CASRDTYEQYF. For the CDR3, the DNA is TGTGCCAGCAGGGACACCTACGAGCAGTACTTC. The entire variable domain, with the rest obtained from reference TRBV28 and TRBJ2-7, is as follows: DVKVTQSSRYLVKRTGEKVFLECVQDMDHENMFWYRQDPGLGLRLIYFSYDVKMKEKGDIPEGYSVSREKKERFSLILESASTNQTSMYLCASRDTYEQYFGPGTRLTVT.

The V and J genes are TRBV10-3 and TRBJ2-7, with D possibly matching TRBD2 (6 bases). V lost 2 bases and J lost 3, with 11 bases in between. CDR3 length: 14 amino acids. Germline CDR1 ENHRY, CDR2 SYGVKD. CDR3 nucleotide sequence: TGTGCCATCAGTGAGCAGCAGGGAGGCTACGAGCAGTACTTC. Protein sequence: CAISEQQGGYEQYF.

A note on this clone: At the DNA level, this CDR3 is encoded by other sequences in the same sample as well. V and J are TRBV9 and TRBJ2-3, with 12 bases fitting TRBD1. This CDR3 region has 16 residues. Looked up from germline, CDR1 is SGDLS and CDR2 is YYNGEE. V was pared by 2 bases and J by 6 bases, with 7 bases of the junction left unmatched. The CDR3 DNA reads TGTGCCAGCAGCGTTGCCGGGACAGGGGGCGCCGATACGCAGTATTTT. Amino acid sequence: CASSVAGTGGADTQYF.

The CDR3 DNA follows: TGTGCCAGCATCCCACCCCCGGGATCATTGACCTACAATGAGCAGTTCTTC. Its translation: CASIPPPGSLTYNEQFF. The chain joins TRBV28 to TRBJ2-1; D is perhaps TRBD2 (5 bases). The V and J ends lost 7 bases and 2 bases respectively, with 21 bases between them. Germline assignment: CDR1 MDHEN and CDR2 SYDVKM. The CDR3 runs 17 residues.

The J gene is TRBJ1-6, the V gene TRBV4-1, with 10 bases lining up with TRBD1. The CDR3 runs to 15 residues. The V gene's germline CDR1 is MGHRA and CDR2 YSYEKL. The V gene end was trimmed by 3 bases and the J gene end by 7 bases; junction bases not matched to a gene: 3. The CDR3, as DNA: TGCGCCAGCAGCCACGGACAGGGGGGAAATTCACCCCTCCACTTT. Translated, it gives CASSHGQGGNSPLHF.

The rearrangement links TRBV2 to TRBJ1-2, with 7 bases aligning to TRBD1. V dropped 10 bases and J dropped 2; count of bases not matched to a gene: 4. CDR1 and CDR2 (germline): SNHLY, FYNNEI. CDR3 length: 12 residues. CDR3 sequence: CATARGNYGYTF. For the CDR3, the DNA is TGTGCCACCGCCAGGGGGAACTATGGCTACACCTTC.

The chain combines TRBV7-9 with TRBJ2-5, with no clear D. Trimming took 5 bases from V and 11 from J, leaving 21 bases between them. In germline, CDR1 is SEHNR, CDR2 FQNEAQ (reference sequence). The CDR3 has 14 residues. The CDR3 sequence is CASSPVAPRGAQYF. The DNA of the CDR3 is TGTGCCAGCAGCCCGGTGGCCCCACGAGGTGCACAGTACTTC.

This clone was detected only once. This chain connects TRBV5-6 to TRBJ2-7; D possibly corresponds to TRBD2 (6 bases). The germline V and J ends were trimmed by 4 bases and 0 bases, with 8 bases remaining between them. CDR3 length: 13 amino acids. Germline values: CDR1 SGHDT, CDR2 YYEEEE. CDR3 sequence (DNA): TGTGCCAGCAGCCCGGGAGTCTCCTACGAGCAGTACTTC. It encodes CASSPGVSYEQYF.

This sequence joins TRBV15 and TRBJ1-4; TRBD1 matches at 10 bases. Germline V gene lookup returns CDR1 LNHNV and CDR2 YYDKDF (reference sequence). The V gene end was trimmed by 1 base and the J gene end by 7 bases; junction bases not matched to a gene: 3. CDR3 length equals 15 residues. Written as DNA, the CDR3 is TGTGCCACCAGCAGAGTGACAGGGGGCGTTGAAAAACTGTTTTTT. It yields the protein CATSRVTGGVEKLFF.

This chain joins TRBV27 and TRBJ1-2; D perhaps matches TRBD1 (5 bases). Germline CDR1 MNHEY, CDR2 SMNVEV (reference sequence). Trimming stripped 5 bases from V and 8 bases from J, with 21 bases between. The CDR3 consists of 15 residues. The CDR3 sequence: CASSPKQDARGGYTF. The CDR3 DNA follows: TGTGCCAGCAGTCCGAAACAGGACGCGCGGGGAGGCTACACCTTC.

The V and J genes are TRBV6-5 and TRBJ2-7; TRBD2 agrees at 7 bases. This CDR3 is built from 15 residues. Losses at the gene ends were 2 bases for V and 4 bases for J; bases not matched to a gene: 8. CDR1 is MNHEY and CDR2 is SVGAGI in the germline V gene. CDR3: CASSYPGRSVYEQYF. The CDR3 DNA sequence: TGTGCCAGCAGTTACCCCGGGAGGAGTGTTTACGAGCAGTACTTC.

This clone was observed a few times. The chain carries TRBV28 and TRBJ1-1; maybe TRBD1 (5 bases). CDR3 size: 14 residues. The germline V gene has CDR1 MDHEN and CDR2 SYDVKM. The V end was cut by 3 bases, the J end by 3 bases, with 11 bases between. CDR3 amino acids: CASSFNQGYTEAFF. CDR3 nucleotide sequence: TGTGCCAGCAGTTTCAATCAGGGTTACACTGAAGCTTTCTTT.

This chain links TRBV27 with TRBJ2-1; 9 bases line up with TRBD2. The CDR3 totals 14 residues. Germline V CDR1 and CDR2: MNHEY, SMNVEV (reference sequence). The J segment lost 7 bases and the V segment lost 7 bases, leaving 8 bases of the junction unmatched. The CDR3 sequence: CASNPASGRNEQFF. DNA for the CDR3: TGTGCCAGCAACCCGGCGAGCGGGAGGAATGAGCAGTTCTTC.

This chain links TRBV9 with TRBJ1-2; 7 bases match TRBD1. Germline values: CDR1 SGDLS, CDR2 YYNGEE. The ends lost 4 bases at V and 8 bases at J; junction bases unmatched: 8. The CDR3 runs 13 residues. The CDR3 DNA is TGTGCCAGCAGCCCGACAGGGAATGACGGCTACACCTTC. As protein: CASSPTGNDGYTF.

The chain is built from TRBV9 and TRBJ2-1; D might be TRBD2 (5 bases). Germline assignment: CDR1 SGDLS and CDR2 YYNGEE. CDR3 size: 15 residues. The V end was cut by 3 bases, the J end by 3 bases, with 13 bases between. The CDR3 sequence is CASSGEMGVYNEQFF. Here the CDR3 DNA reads TGTGCCAGCAGCGGGGAAATGGGAGTCTACAATGAGCAGTTCTTC.

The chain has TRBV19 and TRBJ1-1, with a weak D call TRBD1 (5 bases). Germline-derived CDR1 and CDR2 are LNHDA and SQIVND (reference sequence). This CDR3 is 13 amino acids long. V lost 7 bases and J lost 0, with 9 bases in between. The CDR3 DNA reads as TGTGCCAGTAAGGCAGGGATGAACACTGAAGCTTTCTTT. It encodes CASKAGMNTEAFF.